This T cell receptor beta chain was found in a study of blood T cell repertoires in COVID-19. Whole-study context: Samples taken during acute and convalescent COVID-19 were collected in the United States, Italy and Spain. PBMCs, B-cell-depleted T cells, or T cells provided the cDNA or gDNA that made up the material.

The CDR3 is made up of 15 amino acids. CDR1 WSHSY and CDR2 SAAADI come from the germline V gene. V shed 1 base, J shed 8 bases, and the junction held 9 bases outside the gene matches. Profiling relied on immunoSEQ multiplex PCR, and the TCRdb table lists in-frame clones only, not all of them. The data hold about 340,000 clones, with more than 70% observed a single time. Enrolment of Seattle patients took place during active infection, and they were followed longitudinally. The TCR originated in a woman in her sixties or seventies with COVID-19, enrolled during active disease. Sequencing was performed on peripheral blood. This chain links TRBV10-2 with TRBJ1-2; 8 positions match TRBD1. The chain's CDR3 is CASSEWRDRPGGYTF. CDR3 nucleotide sequence: TGCGCCAGCAGTGAGTGGCGGGACAGGCCCGGGGGCTACACCTTC.